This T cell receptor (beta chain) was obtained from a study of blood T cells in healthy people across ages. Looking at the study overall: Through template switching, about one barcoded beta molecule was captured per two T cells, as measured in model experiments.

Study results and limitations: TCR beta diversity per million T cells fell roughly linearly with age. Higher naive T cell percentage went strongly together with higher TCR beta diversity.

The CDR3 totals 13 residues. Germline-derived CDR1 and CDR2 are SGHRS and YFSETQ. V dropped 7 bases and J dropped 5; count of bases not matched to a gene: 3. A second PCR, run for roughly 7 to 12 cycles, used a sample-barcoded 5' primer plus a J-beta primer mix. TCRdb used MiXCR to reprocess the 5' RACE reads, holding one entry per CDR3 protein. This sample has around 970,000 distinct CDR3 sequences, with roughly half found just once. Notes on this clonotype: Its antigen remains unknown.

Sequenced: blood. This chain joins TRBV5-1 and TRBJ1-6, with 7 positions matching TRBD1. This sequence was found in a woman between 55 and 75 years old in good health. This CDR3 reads CASAGTDNSPLHF. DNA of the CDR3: TGCGCCAGCGCCGGGACAGATAATTCACCCCTCCACTTT. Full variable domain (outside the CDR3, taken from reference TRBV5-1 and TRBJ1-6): KAGVTQTPRYLIKTRGQQVTLSCSPISGHRSVSWYQQTPGQGLQFLFEYFSETQRNKGNFPGRFSGRQFSNSRSEMNVSTLELGDSALYLCASAGTDNSPLHFGNGTRLTVT.